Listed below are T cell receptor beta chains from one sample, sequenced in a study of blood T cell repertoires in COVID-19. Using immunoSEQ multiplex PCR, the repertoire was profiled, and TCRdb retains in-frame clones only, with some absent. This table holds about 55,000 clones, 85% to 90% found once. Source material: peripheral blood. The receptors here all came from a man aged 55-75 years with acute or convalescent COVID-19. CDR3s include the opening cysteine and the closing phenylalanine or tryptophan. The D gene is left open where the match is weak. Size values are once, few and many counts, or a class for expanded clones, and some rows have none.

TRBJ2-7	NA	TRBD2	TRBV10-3	TGTGCCATCAGCCGACTAGCGGGGACCTCCTACGAGCAGTACTTC	CAISRLAGTSYEQYF
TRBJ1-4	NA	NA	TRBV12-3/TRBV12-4	TGTGCCAGCAGTTTACGGGGGAATGAAAAACTGTTTTTT	CASSLRGNEKLFF
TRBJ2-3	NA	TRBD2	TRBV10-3	TGTGCCATCAGTGATGGACTAGCGGGAATTTTAGATACGCAGTATTTT	CAISDGLAGILDTQYF
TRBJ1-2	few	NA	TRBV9	TGTGCCAGCAGCGTAGCTAACAGGGCCTATGGCTACACCTTC	CASSVANRAYGYTF
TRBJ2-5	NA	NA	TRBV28	TGTGCCAGCAGCCGCCTCAGTTTACAAGAGACCCAGTACTTC	CASSRLSLQETQYF
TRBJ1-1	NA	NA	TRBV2	TGTGCCAGCACGGGGTACACTGAAGCTTTCTTT	CASTGYTEAFF
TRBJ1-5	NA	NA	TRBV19	TGTGCCAGTAGTACCAGGTATGGCAATCAGCCCCAGCATTTT	CASSTRYGNQPQHF
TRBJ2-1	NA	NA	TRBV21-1	TGTGCCAGCAGCAGAGAAGGACGGGCGGAGGACAATGAGCAGTTCTTC	CASSREGRAEDNEQFF
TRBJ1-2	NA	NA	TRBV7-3	TGTGCCAGCAGCTTAGGGAGCACGGATGGCTACACCTTC	CASSLGSTDGYTF
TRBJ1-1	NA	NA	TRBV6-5	TGTGCCAGCACCGACGGGACTGAAGCTTTCTTT	CASTDGTEAFF
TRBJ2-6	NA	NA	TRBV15	TGTGCCACCAGTGGACTTATAGGCTCTGGGGCCAACGTCCTGACTTTC	CATSGLIGSGANVLTF
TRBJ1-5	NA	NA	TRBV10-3	TGTGCCATCAGTGAGTCCGAGGGACTGAGCAATCAGCCCCAGCATTTT	CAISESEGLSNQPQHF
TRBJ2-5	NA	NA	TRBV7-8	TGTGCCAGCAGCCTAGTATCGGAGACCCAGTACTTC	CASSLVSETQYF
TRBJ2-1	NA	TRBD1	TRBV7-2	TGTGCCAGCAGCCGTACCCCCGGGACAGGCCCCTACAATGAGCAGTTCTTC	CASSRTPGTGPYNEQFF
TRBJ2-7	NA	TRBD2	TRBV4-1	TGCGCCAGCAGCCAAGACCCGGGGACTAGTGAGCAGTACTTC	CASSQDPGTSEQYF
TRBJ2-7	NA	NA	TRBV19	TGTGCCAGTAGTATAAGTGAACTGGACGAGCAGTACTTC	CASSISELDEQYF
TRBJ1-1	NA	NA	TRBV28	TGTGCCAGCAGCCAATCCGGTCGGACTCGTGAAGCTTTCTTT	CASSQSGRTREAFF
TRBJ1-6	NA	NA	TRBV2	TGTGCCAGCAGCGCGCAGGAATCACCCCTCCACTTT	CASSAQESPLHF
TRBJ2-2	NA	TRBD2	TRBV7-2	TGTGCCAGCAGCTTAAATTCGGGGGGGGTACGGTGGGAGCTGTTTTTT	CASSLNSGGVRWELFF
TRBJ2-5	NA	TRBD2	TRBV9	TGTGCCAGCAGCGTAGTTGTGGGAGGGCAAGAGACCCAGTACTTC	CASSVVVGGQETQYF
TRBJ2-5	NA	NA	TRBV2	TGTGCCAGCAGTGAAGCCAAGGCTAGCCGTCAAGAGACCCAGTACTTC	CASSEAKASRQETQYF
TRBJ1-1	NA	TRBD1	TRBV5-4	TGTGCCAGCAGCGGAAAGGACAGGGCAACTGAAGCTTTCTTT	CASSGKDRATEAFF
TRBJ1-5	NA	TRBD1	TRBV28	TGTGCCAGCAGTCGGGACAGAGAAAACAATCAGCCCCAGCATTTT	CASSRDRENNQPQHF
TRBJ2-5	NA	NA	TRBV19	TGTGCCAGTAGTAGGGCAGTTCAAGAGACCCAGTACTTC	CASSRAVQETQYF
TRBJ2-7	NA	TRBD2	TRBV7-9	TGTGCCAGCACTAAATCGGGACTATCCTACGAGCAGTACTTC	CASTKSGLSYEQYF
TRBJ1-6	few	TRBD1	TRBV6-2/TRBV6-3	TGTGCCAGCAGCCGCGGGACAGGGGATTCACCCCTCCACTTT	CASSRGTGDSPLHF
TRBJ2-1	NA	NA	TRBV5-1	TGCGCCAGCAGCTTGGGAGCAAACAGGGTGGCCCCCTACAATGAGCAGTTCTTC	CASSLGANRVAPYNEQFF
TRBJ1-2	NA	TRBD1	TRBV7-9	TGTGCCAGCAGCTCCTTCGGGCAGGGGGCTAACTATGGCTACACCTTC	CASSSFGQGANYGYTF
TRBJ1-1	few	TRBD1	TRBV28	TGTGCCAGCAGACCTCCCACAGGGGTAAACACTGAAGCTTTCTTT	CASRPPTGVNTEAFF
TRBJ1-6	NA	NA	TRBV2	TGTGCCAGCCATCCGACTGATTCACCCCTCCACTTT	CASHPTDSPLHF
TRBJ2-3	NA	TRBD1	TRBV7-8	TGTGCCAGCAGCTTAGCAACCGGGACAGACACAGATACGCAGTATTTT	CASSLATGTDTDTQYF
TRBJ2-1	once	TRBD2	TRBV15	TGTGCCACCAGCAGAGGCGGGAGGGCGGCTGAGCAGTTCTTC	CATSRGGRAAEQFF
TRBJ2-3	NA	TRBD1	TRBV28	TGTGCCAGCACCACGACAGGGGGCATTTTTAGGGGATTCGAAGATACGCAGTATTTT	CASTTTGGIFRGFEDTQYF
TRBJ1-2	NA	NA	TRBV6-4	TGTGCCAGCAGTCCTCAGTGTTATGGCTACACCTTC	CASSPQCYGYTF
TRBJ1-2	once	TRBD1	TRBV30	TGTGCCTGGAGTGGGACAGGGGGTCGTTTTTATGGCTACACCTTC	CAWSGTGGRFYGYTF
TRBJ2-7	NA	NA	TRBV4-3	TGCGCCAGCAGCCAAGGCAACAGGGTCGGGGAGGAGCAGTACTTC	CASSQGNRVGEEQYF
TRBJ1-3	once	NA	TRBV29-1	TGCAGCGTTGTCTTTGGGGCCGGAAACACCATATATTTT	CSVVFGAGNTIYF
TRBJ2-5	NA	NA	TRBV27	TGTGCCAGCAGTCCAGGGGACGGCCAAGAGACCCAGTACTTC	CASSPGDGQETQYF
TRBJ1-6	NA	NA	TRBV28	TGTGCCAGCAGTCCTTCTCGAGGGTGGGGATCACCCCTCCACTTT	CASSPSRGWGSPLHF
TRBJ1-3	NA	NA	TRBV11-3	TGTGCCAGCAGCTTAGATCTTCCAGGGGTGGCTGGAAACACCATATATTTT	CASSLDLPGVAGNTIYF
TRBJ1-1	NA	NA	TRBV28	TGTGCCAGCAGTCCCGTCCAGGCTGGGTGGCCATACGCTGAAGCTTTCTTT	CASSPVQAGWPYAEAFF
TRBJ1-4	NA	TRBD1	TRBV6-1	TGTGCCAGCAGTGACGCCGTTTGGACAGGGGGCCTAAATGAAAAACTGTTTTTT	CASSDAVWTGGLNEKLFF
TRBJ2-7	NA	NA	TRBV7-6	TGTGCCAGCAGCTTATTCCGGGGTCAAGACGAGCAGTACTTC	CASSLFRGQDEQYF
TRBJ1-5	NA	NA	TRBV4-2	TGTGCCAGCAGACCGGGACAAGATAGCAATCAGCCCCAGCATTTT	CASRPGQDSNQPQHF
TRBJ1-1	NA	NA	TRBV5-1	TGCGCCAGCAGCTTGGGATCTTTGGGGCAGGGGTCCACTGAAGCTTTCTTT	CASSLGSLGQGSTEAFF
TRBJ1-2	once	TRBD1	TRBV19	TGTGCCAGTAGGGATCGGACAGGGGGTCTCTATGGCTACACCTTC	CASRDRTGGLYGYTF
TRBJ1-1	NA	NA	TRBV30	TGTGCCTGGAGTGTAGAGGACACTGAAGCTTTCTTT	CAWSVEDTEAFF
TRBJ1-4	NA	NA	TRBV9	TGTGCCAGCAGCGTAGGTGCGGGGGCGACTAATGAAAAACTGTTTTTT	CASSVGAGATNEKLFF
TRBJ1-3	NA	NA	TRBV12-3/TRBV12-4	TGTGCCAGCAGGCGGGGAGGAAACACCATATATTTT	CASRRGGNTIYF
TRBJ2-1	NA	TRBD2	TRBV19	TGTGCCAGTAGTGCCCTGGGACTAGCGGGACGATCCTACAATGAGCAGTTCTTC	CASSALGLAGRSYNEQFF